What follows are 5 T cell receptor beta chains derived from one specimen sequenced in a study of control samples from healthy donors and cancer patients. Method: immunoSEQ multiplex PCR; TCRdb's copy keeps in-frame clones and lacks some. The sample lists 50,000 to 70,000 clones, approximately 86% occurring once. The source material was blood. These TCRs come from a man aged 45 to 65 in good health.

V gene TRBV12-3 or TRBV12-4 combines with J gene TRBJ1-1; D unclear. This CDR3 region has 12 residues. V lost 6 bases, J lost 5 bases, and 10 bases lay in between. CDR3 region: CASSFRITEAFF. The CDR3, as DNA: TGTGCCAGCAGCTTCAGAATTACTGAAGCTTTCTTT.

The gene calls are TRBV6-5 and TRBJ1-2; TRBD1 matches at 9 bases. V was clipped by 4 bases and J by 7 bases; unmatched bases: 4. From germline, CDR1 is MNHEY and CDR2 SVGAGI. This CDR3 contains 13 residues. CDR3 nucleotides: TGTGCCAGCAGTTCAGGACAGGGGCCTGGCTACACCTTC. Encoded protein: CASSSGQGPGYTF.

This clone came up once. This rearrangement joins TRBV7-9 to TRBJ1-4; possibly TRBD1 for D (6 bases). V was shortened by 6 bases and J by 2 bases, with 13 bases between the two germline ends. Germline loops: CDR1 SEHNR, CDR2 FQNEAQ (reference sequence). The length of the CDR3 is 15 residues. This CDR3 reads CASSSTGLTNEKLFF. CDR3 nucleotides: TGTGCCAGCAGTTCAACAGGGCTCACTAATGAAAAACTGTTTTTT.

The CDR3 loop is CASTEGGPGTNYGYTF. CDR3 coding DNA: TGTGCCAGCACCGAGGGGGGGCCAGGTACTAACTATGGCTACACCTTC. This chain connects TRBV21-1 to TRBJ1-2. TRBV21-1 is described as a pseudogene. The CDR3 totals 16 residues.

This clone was detected only once. V gene TRBV11-2 combines with J gene TRBJ2-2; the D call may be TRBD1 or TRBD2 (5 bases each). The CDR3 spans 16 residues. Trimming left V 0 bases short and J 3 bases short, with 11 bases between. The germline V gene encodes CDR1 SGHAT and CDR2 FQNNGV. In DNA, the CDR3 is TGTGCCAGCAGCTTAGACAGGGACCTATACACCGGGGAGCTGTTTTTT. Translating gives CASSLDRDLYTGELFF.